This TCR beta chain stems from a study of blood T cell repertoires in COVID-19 (dated by TCRdb to 2019 to 2021). Describing the broader study: Samples from collaborators originated in the United States, Italy and Spain and spanned both the acute and convalescent phases of COVID-19. The material from the prospective study consisted of cDNA or gDNA derived from T cells, B-cell-depleted T cells, or PBMCs. Subjects who had been exposed to COVID-19, were actively infected with it, or had recovered from it provided the deeply sampled blood TCRbeta repertoires that made up the dataset. A freely available public database, intended as a resource for researchers studying the immune response to SARS-CoV-2, is where the repertoires were released. Samples came from the ongoing ImmuneRACE study (first 160 participants) plus 1,254 subjects from 6 global collaborators. The sample metadata nearly always contained a de-identified subject ID, COVID-19 status, age in years and sex. Where available, HLA class I and class II types were obtained from metadata supplied by the sample provider rather than from assay-based typing. The investigation overall reported the following: The amount of clinical and demographic metadata varied by source and participant and was provided uncurated.

On this clone: There is no known antigen for this receptor. Nothing much larger sits one base from this clone, and base qualities are not available.

TCRbeta CDR3 regions were amplified from genomic DNA using the immunoSEQ Assay, a bias-controlled multiplex PCR. For the original study's pipeline: The number of nucleated cells in each sample was estimated from the amplification of reference gene primers within the assay. Sequence reads were collapsed and filtered to measure the absolute abundance of every unique TCRbeta CDR3 rearrangement. Productive Simpson clonality was computed per sample as the square root of Simpson's diversity index over productive rearrangements. As stored in TCRdb, this immuneACCESS dataset retains in-frame rearrangements with V and J assigned. A fraction of the clones does not appear; measured against another copy, unresolved V genes explain less than half of the discrepancy, and the remainder lacks a known reason. The D gene and trimming were derived from the DNA, and the V and J assignments and clone size from that table. The sample table holds about 350,000 clones, of which approximately 90% were seen once. The top ten clones comprise under 5% of the sample.

The CDR3 sequence holds 16 residues, the cysteine and phenylalanine included. Left in the record is the CDR3 DNA by itself, 48 bases read in frame from the first base. CDR1 and CDR2 are read off the germline V gene as MGHRA and YSYEKL. V loses 1 base at its end and J loses 6 bases; junction bases beyond the gene matches: 8. At one collaborating source in Seattle, patients were enrolled during active infection and were followed longitudinally through the course of disease. The collaborating institutions used their own protocols to collect whole blood in K2EDTA tubes. For TCRbeta analysis, collaborator samples were shipped as frozen whole blood, as isolated PBMCs, or as DNA extracted from either sample type.

Material for sequencing was peripheral blood. The rearrangement joined TRBV4-1 to TRBJ1-5, and 8 bases in between align with TRBD1. This TCR derives from a woman aged 55-69 years with COVID-19, enrolled during active disease. The encoded CDR3 is CASSQVRGQGSQPQHF. The sequenced DNA: TGCGCCAGCAGCCAAGTTCGCGGACAGGGTTCTCAGCCCCAGCATTTT.